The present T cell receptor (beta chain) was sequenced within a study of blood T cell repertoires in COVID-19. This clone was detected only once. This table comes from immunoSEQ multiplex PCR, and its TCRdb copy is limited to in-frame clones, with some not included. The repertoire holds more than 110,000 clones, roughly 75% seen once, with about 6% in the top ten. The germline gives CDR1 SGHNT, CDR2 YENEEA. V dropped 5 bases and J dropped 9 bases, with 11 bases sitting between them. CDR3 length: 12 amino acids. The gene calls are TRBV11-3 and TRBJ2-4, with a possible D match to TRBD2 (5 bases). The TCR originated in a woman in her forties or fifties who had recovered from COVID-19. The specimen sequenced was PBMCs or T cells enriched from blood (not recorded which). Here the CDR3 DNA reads TGTGCCAGCAGCCCCGGGGTTGGCATTCAGTACTTC. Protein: CASSPGVGIQYF.